Below, 14 T cell receptor beta chains from the same sample are listed, as sequenced in a study of blood T cell repertoires in COVID-19 (TCRdb year 2020). The method behind the library was the immunoSEQ multiplex PCR assay. TCRdb carries this immuneACCESS record with in-frame sequences only. Its versions omit some clonotypes, under half of them owing to an unresolved V gene in the studies checked, with the rest unexplained. A total of 70,000 to 90,000 clones appear in this sample, less than 90% of them only once. Roughly 4% of the sample goes to the ten largest clones. Material for sequencing was peripheral blood. The receptors originated from a man between 60 and 70 years old with acute or convalescent COVID-19.

The V call is TRBV5-5, the J call TRBJ2-5; D gene unclear. The CDR3 is 14 amino acids. Germline assignment: CDR1 SGHKS and CDR2 YYEKEE (reference sequence). V lost 0 bases and J lost 5, with 11 bases in between. The CDR3 DNA follows: TGTGCCAGCAGCTTGGGAGGTGGTGGGGAGACCCAGTACTTC. Its translation is CASSLGGGGETQYF.

This clone was seen only a few times. J is TRBJ1-4 and V is TRBV4-3; no firm D call. Germline CDR1 LGHNA, CDR2 YSLEER. This CDR3 is built from 14 residues. Trimming cost V 1 base and J 7 bases, with 10 bases left between them. CDR3 sequence reads: CASSQVPGSEKLFF. DNA of the CDR3: TGCGCCAGCAGCCAAGTCCCGGGGAGTGAAAAACTGTTTTTT.

This sequence joins TRBV5-1 and TRBJ2-2, with TRBD2 identical over 13 bases. CDR3 length equals 15 residues. Germline loops: CDR1 SGHRS, CDR2 YFSETQ. V lost 3 bases to trimming and J lost 7 bases; unmatched junction nucleotides: 3. The CDR3 protein is CASSSGTSGIGELFF. CDR3 in DNA: TGCGCCAGCAGCTCAGGGACTAGCGGGATCGGGGAGCTGTTTTTT.

The V call is TRBV4-1, the J call TRBJ2-3, with TRBD2 matching over 12 bases. The junction had 6 bases not matched to a gene; V was cut back by 0 bases and J by 2 bases. The V gene's germline CDR1 is MGHRA and CDR2 YSYEKL. CDR3 length: 18 amino acids. The CDR3 nucleotides read TGCGCCAGCAGCCAAGAGACTAGCGGGAGTGGGGCCACAGATACGCAGTATTTT. Its translation: CASSQETSGSGATDTQYF.

The chain carries TRBV5-1 and TRBJ2-5, with TRBD2 matching 11 bases. The V and J ends lost 3 bases and 5 bases, in that order; junction bases with no gene match: 9. The CDR3 runs 16 residues. The germline gives CDR1 SGHRS, CDR2 YFSETQ. This CDR3 is CASSSGGLAESETQYF. CDR3 bases: TGCGCCAGCAGCTCTGGGGGACTAGCGGAAAGTGAGACCCAGTACTTC.

This chain uses TRBV7-2 with TRBJ2-5; D perhaps matches TRBD2 (6 bases). Germline CDR1 is SGHTA and CDR2 is FQGNSA. The ends were cut back, 4 bases at V and 5 bases at J, with 14 bases in the middle. The CDR3 extends over 14 amino acids. CDR3 in amino acids: CASSSWTMRETQYF. In DNA form, the CDR3 reads TGTGCCAGCAGCTCTTGGACTATGAGGGAGACCCAGTACTTC.

This sequence joins TRBV5-1 and TRBJ1-6; D is unresolved. Looked up from germline, CDR1 is SGHRS and CDR2 is YFSETQ. The CDR3 spans 14 residues. Trimming removed 4 bases at V and 7 bases at J, with 12 bases between. CDR3 DNA sequence: TGCGCCAGCAGCCAGACACGACCCAATTCACCCCTCCACTTT. Translating gives CASSQTRPNSPLHF.

V gene TRBV30 combines with J gene TRBJ1-4, with D possibly being TRBD1 (6 bases). Germline values: CDR1 GTSNPN, CDR2 SVGIG (reference sequence). CDR3 length: 14 amino acids. The germline V and J ends were trimmed by 4 bases and 8 bases, with 17 bases remaining between them. CDR3 sequence: CAWTGAQLSEKLFF. The DNA for the CDR3 is TGTGCCTGGACAGGGGCCCAGTTGTCAGAAAAACTGTTTTTT.

The rearrangement uses TRBV12-3 or TRBV12-4 and TRBJ1-2, with 9 bases lining up with TRBD1. The CDR3 has 13 residues. The V and J ends lost 5 bases and 2 bases, in that order; junction bases with no gene match: 0. CDR3: CASSGQGNYGYTF. The DNA of the CDR3 is TGTGCCAGCAGTGGACAGGGGAACTATGGCTACACCTTC.

CDR3 coding DNA: TGTGCCAGCAGCTTAGGACTAGCGGGGAGGCTCACAGATACGCAGTATTTT. This gives the protein CASSLGLAGRLTDTQYF. The rearrangement links TRBV7-2 to TRBJ2-3, with 11 bases aligning to TRBD2. V shed 1 base, J shed 2 bases, and the junction held 5 bases outside the gene matches. Germline V lookup: CDR1 SGHTA, CDR2 FQGNSA. The CDR3 contains 17 residues.

The chain employs TRBV29-1 and TRBJ2-7; perhaps TRBD1 as D (5 bases). This CDR3 spans 16 amino acids. CDR1 is SQVTM, CDR2 ANQGSEA, per germline. The V end was cut by 0 bases, the J end by 7 bases, with 22 bases between. The CDR3 reads CSVEDSVQGASGEQYF. The CDR3 DNA follows: TGCAGCGTTGAAGATTCTGTCCAGGGCGCTTCTGGAGAGCAGTACTTC.

The rearrangement links TRBV5-4 to TRBJ2-7, with TRBD1 matching 9 bases. V lost 3 bases, J lost 3 bases, and 4 bases stayed unmatched. Germline V CDR1 and CDR2: SGHNT, YYREEE (reference sequence). The length of the CDR3 is 14 residues. This CDR3 reads CASSYRDRVYEQYF. The CDR3 DNA follows: TGTGCCAGCAGCTACCGGGACAGGGTCTACGAGCAGTACTTC.

The table lists this clone with a count of one. The chain couples TRBV12-5 to TRBJ2-5, with 7 bases matching TRBD2. Germline values: CDR1 LGHNT, CDR2 FRNRAP. This CDR3 is 14 amino acids long. J gave up 2 bases and V 5 bases, and 5 bases lay outside the gene matches. The CDR3 here is CASGASGLQETQYF. The CDR3 DNA follows: TGTGCTAGTGGTGCTAGCGGACTTCAAGAGACCCAGTACTTC.

This rearrangement joins TRBV12-3 or TRBV12-4 to TRBJ2-3, with a tentative D call TRBD2 (5 bases). V lost 8 bases and J lost 3, with 9 bases in between. The CDR3 consists of 12 residues. Here the CDR3 reads CASRSGTDTQYF. Here the CDR3 DNA reads TGTGCCAGCCGGTCGGGGACAGATACGCAGTATTTT.